This is a list of T cell receptor beta chains from one sample in a study of OX40 agonist ivuxolimab in advanced cancers. Using immunoSEQ multiplex PCR, the repertoire was profiled, and TCRdb retains in-frame clones only, with some absent. Of 80,000 or so clones in the sample, approximately 92% were seen once. The sample was CD4+ or CD8+ T cells sorted from blood, taken in a trial of the OX40 agonist ivuxolimab. Receptors originate from an adult with an advanced solid tumor such as melanoma, head and neck, liver or kidney cancer. Each CDR3 is given with its conserved first and last residue. A D gene is named only where the DNA matches it firmly.

>TRBJ2-3|TRBV18|.
TGTGCCAGCTCACCACGAGGGGCGCGGGACACAGATACGCAGTATTTT
CASSPRGARDTDTQYF
>TRBJ2-7|TRBV7-2|TRBD2
TGTGCCAGCAGCTTAGGTCTAGCGGTCGACCCCTACGAGCAGTACTTC
CASSLGLAVDPYEQYF
>TRBJ2-7|TRBV7-2|.
TGTGCCAGCAGCTTGAGCTCCTACGAGCAGTACTTC
CASSLSSYEQYF
>TRBJ2-5|TRBV7-6|.
TGTGCCAGCAGCTTAGCCAGGGATGAGACCCAGTACTTC
CASSLARDETQYF
>TRBJ2-7|TRBV7-2|TRBD1
TGTGCCAGCAGCTTAGACAGGGGCTACGAGCAGTACTTC
CASSLDRGYEQYF
>TRBJ2-2|TRBV9|.
TGTGCCAGCACTTTAGCCCCCATGAGCGTGGGCACCGGGGAGCTGTTTTTT
CASTLAPMSVGTGELFF
>TRBJ2-1|TRBV10-1|.
TGCGCCAGCGAAAAATCCAACGTAGCTTACAATGAGCAGTTCTTC
CASEKSNVAYNEQFF
>TRBJ2-7|TRBV4-3|.
TGCGCCAGCAGCCAAGCGGCAGGGATAAGCTCCTACGAGCAGTACTTC
CASSQAAGISSYEQYF
>TRBJ1-2|TRBV6-5|.
TGTGCCAGCAGTTCTCAGGACGGTCGGGGTGGCTACACCTTC
CASSSQDGRGGYTF
>TRBJ2-7|TRBV28|.
TGTGCCAGCAGGCAAGCAACTTTCTACGAGCAGTACTTC
CASRQATFYEQYF
>TRBJ1-5|TRBV7-2|TRBD1
TGTGCCAGCAGCTCCGGACAGGGGTTTGGCAATCAGCCCCAGCATTTT
CASSSGQGFGNQPQHF
>TRBJ2-3|TRBV7-2|.
TGTGCCAGCAGCCAAACAGATACGCAGTATTTT
CASSQTDTQYF
>TRBJ2-5|TRBV18|.
TGTGCCAGCTCACCACCGTCAAGCGCTGGGCGAGAGACCCAGTACTTC
CASSPPSSAGRETQYF
>TRBJ2-3|TRBV14|TRBD2
TGTGCCAGCAGCGACGGGAGGCGATTCACAGATACGCAGTATTTT
CASSDGRRFTDTQYF
>TRBJ2-1|TRBV4-1|TRBD2
TGCGCCAGCAGCCAGCTAGCGGACTCCTACAATGAGCAGTTCTTC
CASSQLADSYNEQFF
>TRBJ1-1|TRBV28|.
TGTGCCAGCAGTCCTCCGATGGGCTCTAAGGACACTGAAGCTTTCTTT
CASSPPMGSKDTEAFF
>TRBJ2-5|TRBV18|.
TGTGCCAGCTCACCCTATACAGGGCTCCAAGAGACCCAGTACTTC
CASSPYTGLQETQYF